This TCR beta chain was found in a study of blood T cells in healthy people across ages. As concerns this clonotype: Its antigen is undetermined.

The V and J ends lost 6 bases and 6 bases respectively, with 18 bases between them. The CDR3 has 15 amino acids. Findings of the study overall: Estimates based on one million T cells were treated as lower bounds.

Primers used in a second PCR of about 7 to 12 cycles were a sample-barcoded 5' primer and a J-beta primer mix. Every cDNA molecule bore a tag from a template-switch adaptor containing 12 random nucleotides. Via MiXCR, TCRdb re-called the 5' RACE reads, giving one row per CDR3 protein. The sample contains more than 600,000 distinct CDR3 sequences, approximately 25% of which appear only once. Another study also made use of these data, one on T cells of mothers and their children. That source adds: The study sampled three healthy Caucasian mothers and their six children.

The material sequenced was blood. The V gene is TRBV12-3 or TRBV12-4, the J gene TRBJ1-5, with D maybe TRBD1 (6 bases). This TCR came from a boy between 5 and 17 years old in good health. The CDR3 DNA reads as TGTGCCAGCAGGCCCACAGGGATTTCGGGTCAGCCCCAGCATTTT. Amino acids: CASRPTGISGQPQHF.